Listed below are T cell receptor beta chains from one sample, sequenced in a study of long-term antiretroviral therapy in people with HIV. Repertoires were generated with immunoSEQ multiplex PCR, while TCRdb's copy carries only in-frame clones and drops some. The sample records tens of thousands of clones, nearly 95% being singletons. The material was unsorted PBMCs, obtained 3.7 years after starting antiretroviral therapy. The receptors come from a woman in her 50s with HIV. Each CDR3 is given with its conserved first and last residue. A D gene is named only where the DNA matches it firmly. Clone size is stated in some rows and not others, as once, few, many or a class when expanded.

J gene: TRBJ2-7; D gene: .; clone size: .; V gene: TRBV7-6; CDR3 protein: CASSLAQGYEQYF; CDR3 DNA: TGTGCCAGCAGCTTAGCACAGGGCTACGAGCAGTACTTC
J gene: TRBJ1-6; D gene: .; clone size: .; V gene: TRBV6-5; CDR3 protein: CASSFRGAYNSPLHF; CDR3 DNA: TGTGCCAGCAGTTTCAGAGGGGCCTATAATTCACCCCTCCACTTT
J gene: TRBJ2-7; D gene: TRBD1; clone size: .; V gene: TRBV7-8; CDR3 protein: CASSLSFRPGQESYEQYF; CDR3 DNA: TGTGCCAGCAGCTTATCTTTTAGGCCGGGACAGGAGAGCTACGAGCAGTACTTC
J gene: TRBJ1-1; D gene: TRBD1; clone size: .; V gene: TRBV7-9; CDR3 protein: CASSYSRDRGAEAFF; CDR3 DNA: TGTGCCAGCAGTTATTCCCGGGACAGGGGCGCTGAAGCTTTCTTT
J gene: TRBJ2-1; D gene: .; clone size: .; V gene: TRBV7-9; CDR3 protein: CASSLGLGDNEQFF; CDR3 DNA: TGTGCCAGCAGCTTAGGTCTCGGCGACAATGAGCAGTTCTTC
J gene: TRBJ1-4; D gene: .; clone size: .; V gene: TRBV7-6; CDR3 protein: CASSLVSGDEKLFF; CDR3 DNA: TGTGCCAGCAGCTTAGTTTCAGGGGATGAAAAACTGTTTTTT
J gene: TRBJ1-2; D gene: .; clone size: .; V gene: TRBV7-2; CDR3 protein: CASSFTTDSYGYTF; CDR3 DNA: TGTGCCAGCAGCTTCACGACAGATAGCTATGGCTACACCTTC
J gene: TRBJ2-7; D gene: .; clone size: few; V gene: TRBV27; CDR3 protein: CASSPGTTEQYF; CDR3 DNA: TGTGCCAGCAGTCCGGGGACCACTGAGCAGTACTTC
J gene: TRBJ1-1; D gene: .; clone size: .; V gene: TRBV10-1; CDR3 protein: CASTRVLGTEAFF; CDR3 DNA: TGCGCCAGCACGAGGGTACTTGGCACTGAAGCTTTCTTT
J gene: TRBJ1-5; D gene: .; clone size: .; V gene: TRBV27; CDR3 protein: CASSPPPSYTAQPQHF; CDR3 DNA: TGTGCCAGCAGTCCCCCCCCAAGTTATACAGCTCAGCCCCAGCATTTT
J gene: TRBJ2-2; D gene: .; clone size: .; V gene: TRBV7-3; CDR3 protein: CASSLRSANTGELFF; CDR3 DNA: TGTGCCAGCAGCCTCAGGTCAGCGAACACCGGGGAGCTGTTTTTT
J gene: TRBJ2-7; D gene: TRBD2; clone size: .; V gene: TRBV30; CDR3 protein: CAWRRGGVPYEQYF; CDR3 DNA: TGTGCCTGGCGAAGGGGAGGGGTCCCCTACGAGCAGTACTTC
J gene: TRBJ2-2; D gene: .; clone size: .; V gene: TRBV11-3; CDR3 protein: CASSFGGNTGELFF; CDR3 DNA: TGTGCCAGCAGCTTTGGTGGGAACACCGGGGAGCTGTTTTTT
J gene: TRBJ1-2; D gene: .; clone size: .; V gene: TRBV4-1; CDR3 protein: CASSQDTAYGYTF; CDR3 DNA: TGCGCCAGCAGCCAAGATACGGCCTATGGCTACACCTTC
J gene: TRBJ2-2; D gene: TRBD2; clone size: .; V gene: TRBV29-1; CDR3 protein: CSVAQGGSGELFF; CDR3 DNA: TGCAGCGTGGCGCAGGGAGGGTCCGGGGAGCTGTTTTTT
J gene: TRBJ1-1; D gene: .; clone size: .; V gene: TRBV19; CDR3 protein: CASSGGVAEAFF; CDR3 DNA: TGTGCCAGTAGTGGGGGGGTCGCTGAAGCTTTCTTT
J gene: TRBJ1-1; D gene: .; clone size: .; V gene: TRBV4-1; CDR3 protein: CASSRNTEAFF; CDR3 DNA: TGCGCCAGCAGCCGGAACACTGAAGCTTTCTTT